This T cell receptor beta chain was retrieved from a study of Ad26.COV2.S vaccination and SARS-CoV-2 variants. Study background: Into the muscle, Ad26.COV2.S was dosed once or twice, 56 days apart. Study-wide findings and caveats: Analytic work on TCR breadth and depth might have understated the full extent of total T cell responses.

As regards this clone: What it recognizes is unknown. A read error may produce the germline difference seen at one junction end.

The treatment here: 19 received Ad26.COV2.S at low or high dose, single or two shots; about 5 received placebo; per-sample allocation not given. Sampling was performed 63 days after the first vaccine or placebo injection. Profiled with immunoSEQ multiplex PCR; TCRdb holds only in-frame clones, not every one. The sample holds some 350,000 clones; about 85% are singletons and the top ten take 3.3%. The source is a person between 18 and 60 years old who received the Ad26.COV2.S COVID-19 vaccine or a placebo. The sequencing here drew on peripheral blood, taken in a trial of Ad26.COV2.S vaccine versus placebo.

For the CDR3, the DNA is TGTGCCAGCACTGAATCTAATCAGCCCCAGCATTTT. Its translation is CASTESNQPQHF. This rearrangement joins TRBV2 to TRBJ1-5; D unresolved. Per the germline V gene, CDR1 is SNHLY and CDR2 is FYNNEI. This CDR3 comprises 12 residues.